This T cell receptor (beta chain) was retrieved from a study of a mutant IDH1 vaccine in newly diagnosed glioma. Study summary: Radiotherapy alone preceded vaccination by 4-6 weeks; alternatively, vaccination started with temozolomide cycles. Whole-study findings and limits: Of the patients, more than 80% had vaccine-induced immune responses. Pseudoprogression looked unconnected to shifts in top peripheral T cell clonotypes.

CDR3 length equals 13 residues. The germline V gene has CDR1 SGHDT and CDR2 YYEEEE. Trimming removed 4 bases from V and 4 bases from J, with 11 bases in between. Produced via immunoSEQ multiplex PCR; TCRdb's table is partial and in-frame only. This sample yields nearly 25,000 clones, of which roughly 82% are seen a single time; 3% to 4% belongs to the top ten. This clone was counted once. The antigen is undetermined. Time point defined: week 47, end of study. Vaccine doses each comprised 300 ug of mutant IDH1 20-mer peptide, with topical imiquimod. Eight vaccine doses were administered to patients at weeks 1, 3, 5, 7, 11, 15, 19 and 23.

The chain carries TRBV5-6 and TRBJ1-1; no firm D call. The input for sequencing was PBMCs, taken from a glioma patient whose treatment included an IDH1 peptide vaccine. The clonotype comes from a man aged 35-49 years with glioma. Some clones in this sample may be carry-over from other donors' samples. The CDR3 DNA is TGTGCCAGCAGCCCCTGGAGTGGCACTGAAGCTTTCTTT. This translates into CASSPWSGTEAFF.